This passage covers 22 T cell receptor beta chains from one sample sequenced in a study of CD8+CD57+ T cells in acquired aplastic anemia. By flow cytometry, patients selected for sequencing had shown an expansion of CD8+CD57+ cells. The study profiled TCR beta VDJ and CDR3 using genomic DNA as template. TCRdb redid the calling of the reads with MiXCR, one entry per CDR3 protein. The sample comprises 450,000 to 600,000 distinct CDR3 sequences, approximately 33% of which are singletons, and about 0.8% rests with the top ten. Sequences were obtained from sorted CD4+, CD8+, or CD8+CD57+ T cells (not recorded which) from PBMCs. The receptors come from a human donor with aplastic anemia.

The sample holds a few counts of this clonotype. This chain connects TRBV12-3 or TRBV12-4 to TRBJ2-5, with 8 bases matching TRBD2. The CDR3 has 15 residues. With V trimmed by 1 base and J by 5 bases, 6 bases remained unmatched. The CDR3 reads CASSLGGGRLETQYF. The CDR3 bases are TGTGCCAGCAGTTTAGGCGGCGGGAGGTTGGAGACCCAGTACTTC.

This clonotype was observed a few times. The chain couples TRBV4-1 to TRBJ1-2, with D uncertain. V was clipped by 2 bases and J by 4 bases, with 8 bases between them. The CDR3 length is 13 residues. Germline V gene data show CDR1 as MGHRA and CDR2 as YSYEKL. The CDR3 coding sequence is TGCGCCAGCAGCCAACGGGAGAGCTATGGCTACACCTTC. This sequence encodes CASSQRESYGYTF.

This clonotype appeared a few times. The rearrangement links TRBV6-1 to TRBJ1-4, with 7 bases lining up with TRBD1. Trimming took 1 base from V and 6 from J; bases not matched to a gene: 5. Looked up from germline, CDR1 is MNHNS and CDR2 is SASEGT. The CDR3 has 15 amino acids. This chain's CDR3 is CASSEGQGAYEKLFF. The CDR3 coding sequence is TGTGCCAGCAGTGAAGGACAGGGCGCTTATGAAAAACTGTTTTTT.

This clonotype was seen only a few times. CDR3 amino acids: CATSDPVRGPTGELFF. The CDR3 bases are TGTGCCACCAGTGATCCCGTCAGGGGCCCCACCGGGGAGCTGTTTTTT. This chain uses TRBV24-1 with TRBJ2-2; perhaps TRBD1 as D (6 bases). Germline CDR1 and CDR2: KGHDR and SFDVKD. The V end was cut by 3 bases, the J end by 4 bases, with 14 bases between. The CDR3 sequence is 16 residues long.

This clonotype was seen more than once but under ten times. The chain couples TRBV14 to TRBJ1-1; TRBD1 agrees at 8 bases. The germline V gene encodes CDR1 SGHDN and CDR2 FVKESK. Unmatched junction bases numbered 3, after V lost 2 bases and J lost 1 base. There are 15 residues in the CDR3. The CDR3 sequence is CASSQQGAWNTEAFF. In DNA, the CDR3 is TGTGCCAGCAGCCAACAGGGGGCCTGGAACACTGAAGCTTTCTTT. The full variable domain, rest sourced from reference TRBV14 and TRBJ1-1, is EAGVTQFPSHSVIEKGQTVTLRCDPISGHDNLYWYRRVMGKEIKFLLHFVKESKQDESGMPNNRFLAERTGGTYSTLKVQPAELEDSGVYFCASSQQGAWNTEAFFGQGTRLTVV.

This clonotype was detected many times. DNA for the CDR3: TGCAGCGTTGAAGTGGGACAGGGGGTAGCCTATGGCTACACCTTC. Translated, it gives CSVEVGQGVAYGYTF. The rearrangement uses TRBV29-1 and TRBJ1-2; 11 bases map to TRBD1. Germline assignment: CDR1 SQVTM and CDR2 ANQGSEA. After removal of 1 base from V and 4 bases from J, the junction contained 5 bases not matched to a gene. The CDR3 consists of 15 residues.

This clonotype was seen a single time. CDR3 loop: CSARNDRGRTGELFF. The DNA of the CDR3 is TGCAGTGCTAGAAATGACAGGGGGCGGACCGGGGAGCTGTTTTTT. This rearrangement joins TRBV20-1 to TRBJ2-2; 10 bases match TRBD1. The junction had 5 bases not matched to a gene; V was cut back by 2 bases and J by 5 bases. This CDR3 spans 15 amino acids. Germline V gene data show CDR1 as DFQATT and CDR2 as SNEGSKA (reference sequence).

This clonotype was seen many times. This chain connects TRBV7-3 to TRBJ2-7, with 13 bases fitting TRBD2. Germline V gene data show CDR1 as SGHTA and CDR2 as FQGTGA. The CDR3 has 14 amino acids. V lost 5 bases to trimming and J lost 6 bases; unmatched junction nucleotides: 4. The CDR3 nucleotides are TGTGCCAGCAGCCTTGGGACTAGCGGGGCCGAGCAGTACTTC. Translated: CASSLGTSGAEQYF.

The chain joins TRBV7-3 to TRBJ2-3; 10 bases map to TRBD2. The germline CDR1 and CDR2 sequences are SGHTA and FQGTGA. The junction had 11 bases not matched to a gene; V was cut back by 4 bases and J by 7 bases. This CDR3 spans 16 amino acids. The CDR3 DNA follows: TGTGCCAGCAGCTCCCCCAGCGGGGGGGCCGGGAATACGCAGTATTTT. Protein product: CASSSPSGGAGNTQYF.

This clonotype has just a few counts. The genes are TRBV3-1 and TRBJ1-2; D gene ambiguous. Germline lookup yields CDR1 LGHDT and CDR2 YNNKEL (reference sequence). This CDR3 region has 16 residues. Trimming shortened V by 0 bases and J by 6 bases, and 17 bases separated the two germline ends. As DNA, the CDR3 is TGTGCCAGCAGCCAAGAAGGTAGCGGGGTTCAAAATGGCTACACCTTC. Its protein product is CASSQEGSGVQNGYTF.

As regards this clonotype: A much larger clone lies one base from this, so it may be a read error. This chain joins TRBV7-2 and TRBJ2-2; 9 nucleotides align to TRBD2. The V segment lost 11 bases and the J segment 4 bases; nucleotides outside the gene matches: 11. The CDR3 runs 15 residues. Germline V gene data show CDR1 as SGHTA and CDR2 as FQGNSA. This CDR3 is CAGTLAGVSTGELFF. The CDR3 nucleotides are TGTGCCGGTACCTTAGCGGGAGTCAGCACCGGGGAGCTGTTTTTT. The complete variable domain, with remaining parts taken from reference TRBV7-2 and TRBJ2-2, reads GAGVSQSPSNKVTEKGKDVELRCDPISGHTALYWYRQSLGQGLEFLIYFQGNSAPDKSGLPSDRFSAERTGGSVSTLTIQRTQQEDSAVYLCAGTLAGVSTGELFFGEGSRLTVL.

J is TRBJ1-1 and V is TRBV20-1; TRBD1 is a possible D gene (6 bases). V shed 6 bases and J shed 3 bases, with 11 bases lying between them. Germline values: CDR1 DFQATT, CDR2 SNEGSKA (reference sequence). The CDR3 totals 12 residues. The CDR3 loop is CSAGSGDTEAFF. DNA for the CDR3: TGCAGTGCCGGATCAGGGGACACTGAAGCTTTCTTT.

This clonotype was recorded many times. This CDR3 reads CAKKGPHGYTF. The CDR3 DNA sequence: TGTGCCAAGAAGGGGCCCCATGGCTACACCTTC. V usage is TRBV10-3 and J usage is TRBJ1-2; TRBD1 might be the D (5 bases). The germline V and J ends were trimmed by 10 bases and 6 bases, with 12 bases remaining between them. CDR1 is ENHRY and CDR2 is SYGVKD in the germline V gene. CDR3 size: 11 residues.

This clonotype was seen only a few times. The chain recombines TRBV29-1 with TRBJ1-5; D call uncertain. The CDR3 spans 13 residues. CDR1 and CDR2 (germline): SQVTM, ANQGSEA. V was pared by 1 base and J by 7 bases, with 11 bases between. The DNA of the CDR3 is TGCAGCGTTGAAGTAGGAACGCGGCAGCCCCAGCATTTT. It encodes CSVEVGTRQPQHF.

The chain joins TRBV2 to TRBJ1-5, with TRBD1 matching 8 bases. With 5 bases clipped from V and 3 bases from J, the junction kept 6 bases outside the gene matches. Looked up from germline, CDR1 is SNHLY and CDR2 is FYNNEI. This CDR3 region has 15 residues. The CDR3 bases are TGTGCCAGCAGTAGAGGACAGGGTTTCAATCAGCCCCAGCATTTT. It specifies CASSRGQGFNQPQHF.

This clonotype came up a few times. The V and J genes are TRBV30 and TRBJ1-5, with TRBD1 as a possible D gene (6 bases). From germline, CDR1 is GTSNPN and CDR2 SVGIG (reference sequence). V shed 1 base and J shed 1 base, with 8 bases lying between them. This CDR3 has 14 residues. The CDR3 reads CAWSADSSNQPQHF. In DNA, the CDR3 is TGTGCCTGGAGTGCGGACAGCAGCAATCAGCCCCAGCATTTT.

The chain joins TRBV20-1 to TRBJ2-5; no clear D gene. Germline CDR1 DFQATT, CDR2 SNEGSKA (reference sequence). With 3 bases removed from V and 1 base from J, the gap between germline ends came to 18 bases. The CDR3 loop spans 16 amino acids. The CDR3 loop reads CSASIRLLGSQETQYF. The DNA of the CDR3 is TGCAGTGCTAGTATTAGGCTTCTGGGGTCCCAAGAGACCCAGTACTTC.

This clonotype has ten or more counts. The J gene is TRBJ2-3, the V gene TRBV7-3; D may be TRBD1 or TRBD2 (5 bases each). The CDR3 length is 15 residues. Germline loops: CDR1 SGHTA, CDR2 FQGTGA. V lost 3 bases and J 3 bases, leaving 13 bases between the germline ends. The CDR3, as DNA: TGTGCCAGCAGCTTTGGGCTGGGGGAGACAGATACGCAGTATTTT. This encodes CASSFGLGETDTQYF.

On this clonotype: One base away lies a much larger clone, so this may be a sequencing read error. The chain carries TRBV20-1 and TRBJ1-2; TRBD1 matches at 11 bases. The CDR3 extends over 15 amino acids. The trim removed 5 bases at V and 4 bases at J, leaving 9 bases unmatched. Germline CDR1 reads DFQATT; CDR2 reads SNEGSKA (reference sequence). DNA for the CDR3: TGCAGTGCTGTCCCACCGGGACAGGGGGTCTATGGCTACACCTTC. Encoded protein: CSAVPPGQGVYGYTF.

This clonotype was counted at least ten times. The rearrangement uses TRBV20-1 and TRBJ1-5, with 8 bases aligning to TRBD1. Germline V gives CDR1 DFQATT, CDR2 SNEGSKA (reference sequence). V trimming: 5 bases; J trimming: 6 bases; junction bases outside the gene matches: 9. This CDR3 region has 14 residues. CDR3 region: CSARLTGGSQPQHF. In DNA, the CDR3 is TGCAGTGCTCGCCTTACAGGGGGAAGTCAGCCCCAGCATTTT.

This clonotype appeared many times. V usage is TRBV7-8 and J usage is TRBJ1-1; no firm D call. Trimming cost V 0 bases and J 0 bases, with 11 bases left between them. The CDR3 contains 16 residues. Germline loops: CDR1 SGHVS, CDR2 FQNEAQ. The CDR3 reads CASSLALIRMNTEAFF. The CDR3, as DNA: TGTGCCAGCAGCTTAGCGCTGATACGGATGAACACTGAAGCTTTCTTT. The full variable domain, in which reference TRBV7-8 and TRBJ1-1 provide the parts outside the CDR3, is GAGVSQSPRYKVAKRGQDVALRCDPISGHVSLFWYQQALGQGPEFLTYFQNEAQLDKSGLPSDRFFAERPEGSVSTLKIQRTQQEDSAVYLCASSLALIRMNTEAFFGQGTRLTVV.

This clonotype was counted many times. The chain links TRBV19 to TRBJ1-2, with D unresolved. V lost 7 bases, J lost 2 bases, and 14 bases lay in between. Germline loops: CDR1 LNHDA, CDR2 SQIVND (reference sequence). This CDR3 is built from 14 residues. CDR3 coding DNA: TGTGCCAGTAACCGTAGAGTCGCCAACTATGGCTACACCTTC. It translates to CASNRRVANYGYTF.